This T cell receptor (beta chain) was found in a study of tumor and adjacent non-tumor tissue in lung cancer. Study-wide background: Each sample yielded 4 million to 5 million productive TCRbeta reads on average. Study-level points and caveats: Tumor TCR diversity, when higher, was linked to shorter survival.

Three rounds of nested PCR, following a modified ARM-PCR protocol, produced the TCRbeta library. TCRdb redid the calling of the multiplex PCR reads with MiXCR, one entry per CDR3 protein. The repertoire holds roughly 82,000 distinct CDR3 sequences, with 75% to 85% as singletons. This sample's RNA came from whole unsorted tissue. This non-tumor lung sample came from over 3 cm beyond the tumor edge. Donors were chemotherapy-naive, newly diagnosed lung cancer surgical patients in China, August–November 2014. Concerning this clonotype itself: As yet, its antigen is unknown.

The receptor's source is a woman aged 45 to 65 with non-small cell lung cancer. The sequenced sample consisted of distant non-tumor lung tissue.

The CDR3 spells CASGPQERESTDTQYF. The CDR3 DNA follows: TGTGCCAGCGGTCCTCAGGAGCGGGAAAGCACAGATACGCAGTATTTT. This chain joins TRBV7-9 and TRBJ2-3; 7 bases are shared with TRBD2. Per germline, CDR1 SEHNR and CDR2 FQNEAQ (reference sequence). J was trimmed by 0 bases and V by 8 bases; bases with no gene match: 11. This CDR3 has 16 amino acids. The full variable domain, completed using reference TRBV7-9 and TRBJ2-3, is DTGVSQNPRHKITKRGQNVTFRCDPISEHNRLYWYRQTLGQGPEFLTYFQNEAQLEKSRLLSDRFSAERPKGSFSTLEIQRTEQGDSAMYLCASGPQERESTDTQYFGPGTRLTVL.